Sequencing of this T cell receptor beta chain was carried out in a study of CD8+ T cells in alopecia areata. Following extraction, RNA underwent reverse transcription to cDNA, which served as the sequencing template. Repertoires were generated with immunoSEQ multiplex PCR, while TCRdb's copy carries only in-frame clones and drops some. The sample shows tens of thousands of clones, roughly half of them seen only once. Trimming took 3 bases from V and 4 from J, leaving 17 bases between them. This CDR3 region has 15 residues. CDR1 SGHDT and CDR2 YYEEEE come from the germline V gene. This clonotype was sampled from a human donor with alopecia areata. Sequenced input: NKG2D-high CD8+ T cells sorted from blood. The chain couples TRBV5-6 to TRBJ2-7; a weak D match, TRBD1 (6 bases). The CDR3 sequence: CASSSYRAGVYEQYF. In DNA, the CDR3 is TGTGCCAGCAGCTCTTACAGGGCCGGGGTGTACGAGCAGTACTTC.